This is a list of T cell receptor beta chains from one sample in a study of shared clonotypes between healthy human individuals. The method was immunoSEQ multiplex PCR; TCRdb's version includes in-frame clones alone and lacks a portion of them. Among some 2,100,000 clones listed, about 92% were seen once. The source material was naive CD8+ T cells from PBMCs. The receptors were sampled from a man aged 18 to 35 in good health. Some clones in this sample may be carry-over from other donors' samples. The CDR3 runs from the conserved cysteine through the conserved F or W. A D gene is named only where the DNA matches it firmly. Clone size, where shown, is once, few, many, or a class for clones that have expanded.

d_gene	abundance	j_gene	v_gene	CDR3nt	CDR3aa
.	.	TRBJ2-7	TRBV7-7	TGTGCCAGCAGCCCGGGTAAGGGCAACTCCTACGAGCAGTACTTC	CASSPGKGNSYEQYF
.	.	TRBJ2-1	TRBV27	TGTGCCAGCAGTATACGGGACCTGGGGGGTGAGCAGTTCTTC	CASSIRDLGGEQFF
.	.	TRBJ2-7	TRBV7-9	TGTGCCAGCAGCTTCGGAGGGACCTACGAGCAGTACTTC	CASSFGGTYEQYF
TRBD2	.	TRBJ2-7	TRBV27	TGTGCCAGCAGTTTAGTGACTAGCGGGAGCGCAGCCTACGAGCAGTACTTC	CASSLVTSGSAAYEQYF
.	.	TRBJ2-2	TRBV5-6	TGTGCCAGCAGCCCCTCCCCGGCAGCCGCGAACACCGGGGAGCTGTTTTTT	CASSPSPAAANTGELFF
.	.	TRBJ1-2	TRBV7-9	TGTGCCAGCAGCCCCCGGGAGGGCTACTATGGCTACACCTTC	CASSPREGYYGYTF
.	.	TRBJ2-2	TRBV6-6	TGTGCCAGCAGCCGCCCCCGAAGCGCCCCCGGGGAGCTGTTTTTT	CASSRPRSAPGELFF
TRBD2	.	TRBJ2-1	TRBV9	TGTGCCAGCAGCGTAGAAGGGCGAGCGGGAGGGCCGGGTAATGAGCAGTTCTTC	CASSVEGRAGGPGNEQFF
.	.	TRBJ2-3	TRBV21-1	TGTGCCAGCAGCAACGACAGGGGGAGAACAGATACGCAGTATTTT	CASSNDRGRTDTQYF
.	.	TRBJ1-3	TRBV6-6	TGTGCCAGCAGTTACCATGAGGGCTCGAGGGGAAACACCATATATTTT	CASSYHEGSRGNTIYF
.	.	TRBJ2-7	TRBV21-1	TGTGCCAGCACTCCCCGGGACAGAAGATACGAGTCGCAGTACTTC	CASTPRDRRYESQYF
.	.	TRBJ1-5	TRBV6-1	TGTGCCAGCAGTGGCAGGGGCCGCAATCAGCCCCAGCATTTT	CASSGRGRNQPQHF
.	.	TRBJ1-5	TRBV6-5	TGTGCCAGCATGCCTAAGGGAAGCAATCAGCCCCAGCATTTT	CASMPKGSNQPQHF
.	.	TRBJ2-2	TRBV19	TGTGCCAGTAGTACGGGACTGTCGAACACCGGGGAGCTGTTTTTT	CASSTGLSNTGELFF
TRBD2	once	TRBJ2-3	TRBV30	TGTGCCTGGAGGCAACTAGCGGGAGGAGGAACAGATACGCAGTATTTT	CAWRQLAGGGTDTQYF
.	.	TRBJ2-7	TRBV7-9	TGTGCCAGCAGCTTAGTCAGCCCGAGCTCCTACGAGCAGTACTTC	CASSLVSPSSYEQYF
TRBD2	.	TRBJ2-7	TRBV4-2	TGTGCCAGCAGCCAAGATCGGCTAGCGGGAGTGCACGAGCAGTACTTC	CASSQDRLAGVHEQYF
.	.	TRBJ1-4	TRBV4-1	TGCGCCAGCAGTTTTGAGGCGGGGCCGCGGAATGAAAAACTGTTTTTT	CASSFEAGPRNEKLFF
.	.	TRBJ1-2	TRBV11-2	TGTGCCAGCAGCTTAGGGACCTCTGTTAGTGGCTACACCTTC	CASSLGTSVSGYTF
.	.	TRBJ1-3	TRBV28	TGTGCCAGCAGTCCCCCCCCGGAACGGAGCTCTGGAAACACCATATATTTT	CASSPPPERSSGNTIYF
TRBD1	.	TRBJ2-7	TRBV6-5	TGTGCCAGCAGTTACTGGACAGGGGGGGTCTACGAGCAGTACTTC	CASSYWTGGVYEQYF
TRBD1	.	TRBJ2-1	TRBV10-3	TGTGCCATCAGTGCAGGGGGCTATATCCCCATCTACAATGAGCAGTTCTTC	CAISAGGYIPIYNEQFF
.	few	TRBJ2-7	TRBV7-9	TGTGCCAGCAGCCTCAACTCCTACGAGCAGTACTTC	CASSLNSYEQYF
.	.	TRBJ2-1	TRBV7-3	TGTGCCAGCAGCGCCATACCGGGAGCTGAGCAGTTCTTC	CASSAIPGAEQFF
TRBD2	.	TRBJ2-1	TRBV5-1	TGCGCCAGCAGCTTGGTCGCTAGCGGGGCCCCTTCGGATGAGCAGTTCTTC	CASSLVASGAPSDEQFF
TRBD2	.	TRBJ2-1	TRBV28	TGTGCCAGCAGTTTAATCGACCGGGAGGGCCCCTACAATGAGCAGTTCTTC	CASSLIDREGPYNEQFF
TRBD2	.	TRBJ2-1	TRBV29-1	TGCAGCGCCTCCGGACTAGCGGGAATATACAATGAGCAGTTCTTC	CSASGLAGIYNEQFF
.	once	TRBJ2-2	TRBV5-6	TGTGCCAGCAGCGGGGGAGTCCCCGAGACCGGGGAGCTGTTTTTT	CASSGGVPETGELFF
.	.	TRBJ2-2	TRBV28	TGTGCCAGCGTCGCAGGGCGGTTCTACACCGGGGAGCTGTTTTTT	CASVAGRFYTGELFF
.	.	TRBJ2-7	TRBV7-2	TGTGCCAGCAGCTTACCTAGCGTCTCCTACGAGCAGTACTTC	CASSLPSVSYEQYF
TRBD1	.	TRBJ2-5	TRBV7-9	TGTGCCAGCAGCTCCGGTGGCAGGGGGCTCCCTACGACCCAGTACTTC	CASSSGGRGLPTTQYF
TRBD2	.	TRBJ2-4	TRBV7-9	TGTGCCAGCACCGGGACTAGCGGCGCCAAAAACATTCAGTACTTC	CASTGTSGAKNIQYF
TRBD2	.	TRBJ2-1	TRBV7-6	TGTGCCAGCAGCCGAACTAGCGGGAGGGCAAAGAGCAATGAGCAGTTCTTC	CASSRTSGRAKSNEQFF
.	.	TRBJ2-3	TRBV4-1	TGCGCCAGCAGCCAGAGGACAGCCACAGATACGCAGTATTTT	CASSQRTATDTQYF
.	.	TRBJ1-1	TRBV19	TGTGCCAGTAGTATTTATGCGCTGACGGGAAGCACTGAAGCTTTCTTT	CASSIYALTGSTEAFF
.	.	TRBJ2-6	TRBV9	TGTGCCAGCAGCGAGAGGGCCCACGATGCTGGGGCCAACGTCCTGACTTTC	CASSERAHDAGANVLTF
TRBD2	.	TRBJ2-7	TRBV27	TGTGCCAGCAGTCCTGGACTAGTTTACGAGCAGTACTTC	CASSPGLVYEQYF
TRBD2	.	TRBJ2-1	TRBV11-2	TGTGCCAGCAGCCGAGGGACTAGCGGTAGCTCCTACAATGAGCAGTTCTTC	CASSRGTSGSSYNEQFF
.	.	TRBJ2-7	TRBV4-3	TGCGCCAGCAGCCAGAACAGATTCTACGAGCAGTACTTC	CASSQNRFYEQYF
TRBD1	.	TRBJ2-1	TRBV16	TGTGCCAGCAGCCCGCGAACAGGGGTCTCCTACAATGAGCAGTTCTTC	CASSPRTGVSYNEQFF
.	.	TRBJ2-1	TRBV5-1	TGCGCCAGCAGCTCACGATGGGCGGTCTGTGGAGATGAGCAGTTCTTC	CASSSRWAVCGDEQFF
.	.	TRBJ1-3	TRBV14	TGTGCCAGCAGCCAAGATTGGAGGGGGTTCTCTGGAAACACCATATATTTT	CASSQDWRGFSGNTIYF
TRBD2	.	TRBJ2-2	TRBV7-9	TGTGCCAGCAGCCCCACTGGTAGCGGGATCCCGAACACCGGGGAGCTGTTTTTT	CASSPTGSGIPNTGELFF
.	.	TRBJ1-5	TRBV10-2	TGCGCCAGCAGTGAGTCGAGGTGGCCCCAGCATTTT	CASSESRWPQHF
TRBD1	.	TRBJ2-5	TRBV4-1	TGCGCCAGCAGCCTACAGGGGTTACAAGAGACCCAGTACTTC	CASSLQGLQETQYF
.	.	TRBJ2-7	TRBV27	TGTGCCAGCAGCCTACGGGACGGAGTCTCCTACGAGCAGTACTTC	CASSLRDGVSYEQYF
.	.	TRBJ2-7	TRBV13	TGTGCCAGCAGCCAGCGTGTCGGATACGAGCAGTACTTC	CASSQRVGYEQYF
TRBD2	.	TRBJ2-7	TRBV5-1	TGCGCCAGCCAATCCCGGGGGGGCGGGGAAGCCTACGAGCAGTACTTC	CASQSRGGGEAYEQYF
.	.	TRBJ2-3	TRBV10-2	TGCGCCAGCAGCACAGATACGCAGTATTTT	CASSTDTQYF
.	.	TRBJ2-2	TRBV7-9	TGTGCCAGCAGCTTAGGACGCCCGGAGCTGTTTTTT	CASSLGRPELFF
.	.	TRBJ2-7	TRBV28	TGTGCCAGCAGTTTTTTACAGGGCCTCTCCGAGCAGTACTTC	CASSFLQGLSEQYF
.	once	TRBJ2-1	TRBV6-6	TGTGCCAGCAGTTATGGGGAGACTGAGCAGTTCTTC	CASSYGETEQFF
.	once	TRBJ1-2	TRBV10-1	TGCGCCAGCAGTGACAGGGAAAACTATGGCTACACCTTC	CASSDRENYGYTF
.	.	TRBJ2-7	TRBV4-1	TGCGCCAGCAGCCAAGGAACCGGGACGGGGCTCTACGAGCAGTACTTC	CASSQGTGTGLYEQYF
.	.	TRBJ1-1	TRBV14	TGTGCCAGCAGCCAAGATGGATGGCAGGGAGGCGCTTTCTTT	CASSQDGWQGGAFF
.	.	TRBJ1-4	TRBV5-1	TGCGCCAGCAGCTTGGTGGGCAGGGCGTTAGGAGATGAAAAACTGTTTTTT	CASSLVGRALGDEKLFF
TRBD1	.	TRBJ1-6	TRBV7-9	TGTGCCAGCAGCCCCGGACAGGGGACTTCACCCCTCCACTTT	CASSPGQGTSPLHF